This T cell receptor (beta chain) was recovered during a study of shared clonotypes between healthy human individuals. Study-level information: Donor composition was a couple of women and a few men, aged 18 to 49. Overall study results and limits: About 5% was the fraction of naive CD4 clonotypes found shared across four donors.

Genomic DNA from each subset was divided evenly over several immunoSEQ plates. This table comes from immunoSEQ multiplex PCR, and its TCRdb copy is limited to in-frame clones, with some not included. The sample records about 2.4 million clones, approximately 93% being singletons. Germline assignment: CDR1 SGHAT and CDR2 FQNNGV. V was pared by 2 bases and J by 2 bases, with 4 bases between. This CDR3 is 13 amino acids long. In the case of this clone: Its target is not known. The same CDR3 also results from other DNA sequences found in this sample.

Sequenced material: naive CD4+ T cells from PBMCs. Stated subset: CD45RA+ positively selected. The sequence came from a man aged 18 to 30 in good health. Some clones in this sample may be carry-over from other donors' samples. The rearrangement links TRBV11-2 to TRBJ1-3; D is unclear. The DNA for the CDR3 is TGTGCCAGCAGCTTATCTCCTGGAAACACCATATATTTT. This codes for CASSLSPGNTIYF.